Each of the 8 T cell receptor beta chains below was sequenced from the same sample in a study of blood T cell repertoires in COVID-19. The table came from immunoSEQ multiplex PCR; TCRdb's copy has only in-frame clones and leaves some out. The sample yields approximately 180,000 clones, around 82% seen once. Sequenced: PBMCs or T cells enriched from blood (not recorded which). Receptor source: a woman aged 60-75 years with acute COVID-19.

CDR3 nucleotide sequence: TGCGCCAGCAGCCAAGCCCAGTTCAATGAGCAGTTCTTC. It specifies CASSQAQFNEQFF. This chain uses TRBV4-3 with TRBJ2-1, with D hard to call. With 1 base removed from V and 6 bases from J, the gap between germline ends came to 7 bases. Germline values: CDR1 LGHNA, CDR2 YSLEER. The CDR3 is 13 residues long.

This chain links TRBV10-3 with TRBJ2-2; 10 bases line up with TRBD2. Germline V CDR1 and CDR2: ENHRY, SYGVKD. This CDR3 has 19 amino acids. V gave up 5 bases and J gave up 5 bases; unmatched junction bases: 17. CDR3: CAISRLSSGTSVGTGELFF. The CDR3 DNA follows: TGTGCCATCAGTCGACTATCCTCAGGGACTAGCGTGGGAACCGGGGAGCTGTTTTTT.

CDR3 region: CSARTYDEQYV. The CDR3 coding sequence is TGCAGTGCTAGAACCTACGACGAGCAGTACGTC. This sequence joins TRBV20-1 and TRBJ2-7; D call uncertain. The CDR3 consists of 11 residues. Trimming shortened V by 2 bases and J by 5 bases, and 7 bases separated the two germline ends. Germline loops: CDR1 DFQATT, CDR2 SNEGSKA (reference sequence).

The V and J genes are TRBV5-8 and TRBJ2-3; TRBD2 aligns across 7 bases. Germline assignment: CDR1 SGHTS and CDR2 YDEGEE. Trimming cost V 4 bases and J 3 bases; bases outside gene matches: 2. The CDR3 is 13 amino acids. In nucleotides, the CDR3 is TGTGCCAGCAGCCGGCGGGAGACAGATACGCAGTATTTT. This gives the protein CASSRRETDTQYF.

This clone was seen once. This chain links TRBV19 with TRBJ2-5, with 10 bases aligning to TRBD2. This CDR3 region has 14 residues. Germline CDR1 reads LNHDA; CDR2 reads SQIVND (reference sequence). The trim removed 7 bases at V and 1 base at J, leaving 3 bases unmatched. The CDR3 DNA reads TGTGCCAGTAAGACTAGCGGGTTCCAAGAGACCCAGTACTTC. Protein: CASKTSGFQETQYF.

V is TRBV18 and J is TRBJ1-1; 7 bases agree with TRBD1. CDR1 and CDR2 from the germline V gene are KGHSH and LQKENI. The junction had 11 bases not matched to a gene; V was cut back by 1 base and J by 3 bases. The CDR3 is 17 amino acids. CDR3 DNA sequence: TGTGCCAGCTCACCACGAGAGGGGGCAGGGTTGGACACTGAAGCTTTCTTT. Translating it yields CASSPREGAGLDTEAFF.

V is TRBV3-1 (or the pseudogene TRBV3-2) and J is TRBJ2-5; a possible D gene is TRBD1 (5 bases). Germline V gives CDR1 LGHDT, CDR2 YNNKEL (reference sequence). V lost 0 bases and J lost 3, with 11 bases in between. The CDR3 is made up of 15 amino acids. In DNA, the CDR3 is TGTGCCAGCAGCCAAGATGGTCGCAGGGAAGAGACCCAGTACTTC. Translating it yields CASSQDGRREETQYF.

The V gene is TRBV6-6, the J gene TRBJ1-4; no firm D call. The CDR3 has 11 amino acids. V lost 6 bases and J 5 bases, leaving 4 bases between the germline ends. The germline CDR1 and CDR2 sequences are MNHNY and SVGAGI (reference sequence). The CDR3: CASRRNEKLFF. The CDR3, as DNA: TGTGCCAGCAGGAGGAATGAAAAACTGTTTTTT.